These 20 T cell receptor beta chains were all obtained from the same sample, sequenced in a study of T cells in Graves' hyperthyroidism and ophthalmopathy. The TCR beta CDR3 regions underwent amplification using RNA transcripts as the source. When the TCR CDR3 underwent first-round RT-PCR, the HTBI primer set was used. TCRdb reanalysed the multiplex PCR reads using MiXCR and keeps one entry per CDR3 protein. The table lists around 400,000 distinct CDR3 sequences, about 16% of them singletons, with roughly a fifth in the top ten. Material: blood. The receptors were gathered from an older woman with Graves' ophthalmopathy.

At least ten counts were recorded for this clonotype. The chain couples TRBV5-1 to TRBJ2-2, with unresolved D. Trimming shortened V by 5 bases and J by 4 bases, and 12 bases separated the two germline ends. The CDR3 length is 14 residues. Germline loops: CDR1 SGHRS, CDR2 YFSETQ. CDR3 sequence (DNA): TGCGCCAGCAGTTTCAACACGGGCACCGGGGAGCTGTTTTTT. Residues: CASSFNTGTGELFF.

As to this clonotype: A read error may explain this, as a much larger clone is one base away. Likely a read error: the CDR3 ends without its conserved phenylalanine or tryptophan. The CDR3, as DNA: TGCAGTGCTAGCAGGGGGCTGGGGTCGGGCAAAAACATTCAGTACTCC. This codes for CSASRGLGSGKNIQYS. The genes are TRBV20-1 and TRBJ2-4; TRBD1 matches 8 bases. Germline CDR1 and CDR2: DFQATT and SNEGSKA (reference sequence). V lost 3 bases and J lost 3; bases outside the gene matches: 10. The CDR3 loop spans 16 amino acids.

In DNA form, the CDR3 reads TGCGCCAGCAGTCGACAGGGTAGTAGCTCCTACGAGCAGTACTTC. This gives the protein CASSRQGSSSYEQYF. V usage is TRBV5-1 and J usage is TRBJ2-7; 7 bases align to TRBD1. V dropped 5 bases and J dropped 0; count of bases not matched to a gene: 8. This CDR3 has 15 residues. The germline V gene has CDR1 SGHRS and CDR2 YFSETQ. Variable domain in full (rest from reference TRBV5-1 and TRBJ2-7): KAGVTQTPRYLIKTRGQQVTLSCSPISGHRSVSWYQQTPGQGLQFLFEYFSETQRNKGNFPGRFSGRQFSNSRSEMNVSTLELGDSALYLCASSRQGSSSYEQYFGPGTRLTVT.

The sample holds many counts of this clonotype. V usage is TRBV7-8 and J usage is TRBJ2-1, with 7 bases lining up with TRBD2. This CDR3 comprises 16 residues. Trimming removed 2 bases from V and 3 bases from J; junction bases left unmatched: 7. CDR1 SGHVS and CDR2 FQNEAQ come from the germline V gene. CDR3 coding DNA: TGTGCCAGCAGCTTAAGGCTAGCGGCCCTCTACAATGAGCAGTTCTTC. Translation gives CASSLRLAALYNEQFF. The full variable domain, rest sourced from reference TRBV7-8 and TRBJ2-1, is GAGVSQSPRYKVAKRGQDVALRCDPISGHVSLFWYQQALGQGPEFLTYFQNEAQLDKSGLPSDRFFAERPEGSVSTLKIQRTQQEDSAVYLCASSLRLAALYNEQFFGPGTRLTVL.

The chain joins TRBV6-1 to TRBJ2-7; TRBD1 aligns across 9 bases. Germline CDR1 reads MNHNS; CDR2 reads SASEGT. The CDR3 is 13 amino acids. The V segment lost 6 bases and the J segment 6 bases; nucleotides outside the gene matches: 6. The CDR3 DNA reads as TGTGCCAGCAGGACAGGGGGAGATCGCGAGCAGTACTTC. It specifies CASRTGGDREQYF.

This clonotype appeared many times. The chain uses TRBV3-1 and TRBJ1-2; the match to TRBD1 covers 7 bases. The germline gives CDR1 LGHDT, CDR2 YNNKEL (reference sequence). The CDR3 length is 14 residues. Trimming took 1 base from V and 8 from J; bases not matched to a gene: 7. The CDR3 DNA sequence: TGTGCCAGCAGCCAAGCGGCAGGGGGGCGAGGCTACACCTTC. This codes for CASSQAAGGRGYTF.

The sample holds many counts of this clonotype. V gene TRBV11-2 combines with J gene TRBJ2-5; 10 nucleotides align to TRBD1. The V gene's germline CDR1 is SGHAT and CDR2 FQNNGV. The V gene end was trimmed by 5 bases and the J gene end by 7 bases; junction bases not matched to a gene: 7. The CDR3 is 14 residues long. CDR3 in DNA: TGTGCCAGCAGCGTGACAGGGGGCGCGGCGACCCAGTACTTC. Translated: CASSVTGGAATQYF.

This clonotype was recorded many times. J is TRBJ2-7 and V is TRBV20-1; D is tentatively TRBD1 or TRBD2 (5 bases each). Trimming removed 6 bases at V and 3 bases at J, with 18 bases between. This CDR3 region has 14 residues. Germline CDR1 and CDR2: DFQATT and SNEGSKA (reference sequence). Written as DNA, the CDR3 is TGCAGTGCCGGCACCTCGGGACGTTACTACGAGCAGTACTTC. Residues: CSAGTSGRYYEQYF.

This clonotype was picked up a small number of times. The V gene is TRBV6-1, the J gene TRBJ2-7; the match to TRBD1 covers 10 bases. Trimming removed 5 bases from V and 3 bases from J; junction bases left unmatched: 7. Germline V gene data show CDR1 as MNHNS and CDR2 as SASEGT. The CDR3 has 15 residues. The CDR3 spells CASSPAGTGDYEQYF. The CDR3, as DNA: TGTGCCAGCAGTCCCGCCGGGACAGGGGACTACGAGCAGTACTTC.

CDR3 sequence: CAISGGTETAYEQYF. The CDR3 nucleotides are TGTGCCATCAGCGGAGGGACGGAGACTGCCTACGAGCAGTACTTC. This sequence joins TRBV10-3 and TRBJ2-7, with D tentatively TRBD2 (6 bases). The CDR3 runs to 15 residues. V lost 6 bases and J lost 2, with 17 bases in between. Germline V gene lookup returns CDR1 ENHRY and CDR2 SYGVKD.

The sample holds a few counts of this clonotype. The chain is built from TRBV10-1 and TRBJ1-1; a possible D gene is TRBD1 (6 bases). The germline V gene encodes CDR1 WNHNN and CDR2 SYGVQD (reference sequence). The CDR3 loop spans 14 amino acids. Trimming stripped 4 bases from V and 5 bases from J, with 14 bases between. CDR3 in amino acids: CASSATGRGTEAFF. As DNA, the CDR3 is TGCGCCAGCAGTGCTACAGGGAGGGGGACTGAAGCTTTCTTT.

The table lists this clonotype with many counts. V is TRBV7-2 and J is TRBJ2-3, with 8 bases lining up with TRBD2. The CDR3 is made up of 17 amino acids. V was pared by 1 base and J by 3 bases, with 9 bases of the junction left unmatched. CDR1 and CDR2 from the germline V gene are SGHTA and FQGNSA. CDR3 sequence: CASSLGSGGRRTDTQYF. CDR3 DNA sequence: TGTGCCAGCAGCTTAGGTTCGGGCGGGAGGCGGACAGATACGCAGTATTTT. Full variable domain (missing parts from reference TRBV7-2 and TRBJ2-3): GAGVSQSPSNKVTEKGKDVELRCDPISGHTALYWYRQSLGQGLEFLIYFQGNSAPDKSGLPSDRFSAERTGGSVSTLTIQRTQQEDSAVYLCASSLGSGGRRTDTQYFGPGTRLTVL.

This clonotype occurred many times. CDR3 residues: CASSLRGQGNNEQFF. The CDR3 DNA follows: TGTGCCAGCAGTTTAAGAGGACAGGGGAACAATGAGCAGTTCTTC. V is TRBV12-3 or TRBV12-4 and J is TRBJ2-1; 9 nucleotides match TRBD1. V lost 2 bases and J lost 5; bases outside the gene matches: 4. This CDR3 is built from 15 residues.

This clonotype was seen only a few times. A much larger clone is a single base away; this may be a read error. The chain has TRBV6-5 and TRBJ2-7; D gene ambiguous. Germline V gene lookup returns CDR1 MNHEY and CDR2 SVGAGI. This CDR3 has 15 amino acids. V shed 2 bases and J shed 2 bases, with 13 bases lying between them. CDR3 sequence reads: CASSYREALAYEQYF. CDR3 bases: TGTGCCAGCAGTTACAGGGAAGCGCTCGCCTACGAGCAGTACTTC.

This clonotype has at least ten counts. The J gene is TRBJ2-7, the V gene TRBV30; D may match TRBD1 or TRBD2 (5 bases each). CDR3 length: 13 amino acids. Germline CDR1 is GTSNPN and CDR2 is SVGIG (reference sequence). V was pared by 5 bases and J by 3 bases, with 14 bases between. This CDR3 reads CAWGTGDIYEQYF. CDR3 nucleotide sequence: TGTGCCTGGGGGACCGGGGATATCTACGAGCAGTACTTC.

Many counts were recorded for this clonotype. This chain links TRBV27 with TRBJ2-1, with TRBD2 matching over 7 bases. The CDR3 is 14 amino acids. Germline CDR1 is MNHEY and CDR2 is SMNVEV (reference sequence). Germline trimming cut 10 bases from V and 6 bases from J; bases unmatched to any gene: 12. The CDR3 protein is CATPLAGDGNEQFF. The CDR3 DNA reads TGTGCCACCCCCCTGGCGGGGGACGGCAATGAGCAGTTCTTC.

This clonotype came up many times. The V call is TRBV20-1, the J call TRBJ2-7; 13 bases map to TRBD2. The CDR3 has 14 residues. Germline CDR1 reads DFQATT; CDR2 reads SNEGSKA (reference sequence). V gave up 6 bases and J gave up 7 bases; unmatched junction bases: 9. The CDR3 nucleotides read TGCAGTGCGAGGAGGACTAGCGGGAGTTTGGAGCAGTACTTC. Amino acid sequence: CSARRTSGSLEQYF.

This clonotype appeared many times. The chain joins TRBV24-1 to TRBJ2-3; D may be TRBD1 or TRBD2 (5 bases each). The CDR3 contains 15 residues. CDR1 and CDR2 from the germline V gene are KGHDR and SFDVKD. V lost 5 bases and J 6 bases, leaving 17 bases between the germline ends. The CDR3 bases are TGTGCCACCAGTGCCTCTAGACAGCGGTGGGATACGCAGTATTTT. This gives the protein CATSASRQRWDTQYF.

This clonotype was counted at least ten times. V usage is TRBV5-1 and J usage is TRBJ2-3; TRBD1 aligns across 9 bases. V lost 0 bases to trimming and J lost 1 base; unmatched junction nucleotides: 0. This CDR3 is 15 amino acids long. Germline V CDR1 and CDR2: SGHRS, YFSETQ. Here the CDR3 reads CASSLDRGRTDTQYF. CDR3 sequence (DNA): TGCGCCAGCAGCTTGGACAGGGGGCGCACAGATACGCAGTATTTT.

About this clonotype itself: The germline gene is not matched at one end of the junction; a read error may be the cause. In DNA form, the CDR3 reads TGTGCCAGCAGCTTAGCGTATACAGCTAAAAACATTCAGTGCTTC. It translates to CASSLAYTAKNIQCF. The V gene is TRBV7-2, the J gene TRBJ2-4; D unresolved. The germline gives CDR1 SGHTA, CDR2 FQGNSA. The CDR3 runs 15 residues.